The T cell receptor (beta chain) under discussion was sequenced for a study of T-cell memory formation after mild COVID-19. Comments on this clonotype: The antigen remains unidentified.

General study results and limits: Proof of SARS-CoV-2 specificity was absent for the second-wave clones that crested on day 37. Balance between CD4 and CD8 was seen in clones contracting day 15 to 85, and a CD4+ lean was seen in later expanders. CD4+ contracting clones lay mainly in CM and EM, CD8+ ones in EMRA.

Constant-segment primers served in 5'RACE that generated TCR alpha and TCR beta cDNA libraries bearing sample barcodes and UMIs. TCRdb reprocessed the 5' RACE reads via MiXCR and lists one record per CDR3 protein. The repertoire has fewer than 150,000 distinct CDR3 sequences, more than 13% of them found once; the top ten carry approximately 30%. This CDR3 is built from 16 residues. V was trimmed by 0 bases and J by 0 bases, leaving 11 bases between them. Germline CDR1 reads MGHRA; CDR2 reads YSYEKL. The V gene is TRBV4-1, the J gene TRBJ1-1, with D perhaps matching TRBD1 (6 bases). The TCR was taken from an adult woman who had mild COVID-19 (a few samples of this study predate the infection). Cell type and time point are not known. Specimen: PBMCs or a T cell subset sorted from them (not recorded which). CDR3 loop: CASSQESEGVNTEAFF. CDR3 bases: TGCGCCAGCAGCCAAGAGTCAGAGGGGGTGAACACTGAAGCTTTCTTT.